The 14 T cell receptor beta chains listed next were all sequenced from one sample in a study of control samples from healthy donors and cancer patients. Repertoires were generated with immunoSEQ multiplex PCR, while TCRdb's copy carries only in-frame clones and drops some. The sample carries approximately 140,000 clones, more than 90% recorded once. Sequenced: blood. These TCRs come from a man under 40 in good health.

This clone has only a few counts. The J gene is TRBJ1-1, the V gene TRBV28; TRBD1 matches 7 bases. J lost 7 bases, V lost 4 bases, and 12 bases had no gene match. CDR3 size: 15 residues. Germline-derived CDR1 and CDR2 are MDHEN and SYDVKM. The CDR3 loop reads CASSSWRQGGGEAFF. CDR3 in DNA: TGTGCCAGCAGTTCATGGAGACAGGGCGGAGGTGAAGCTTTCTTT.

The J gene is TRBJ2-3, the V gene TRBV4-2; D perhaps matches TRBD2 (6 bases). V was pared by 0 bases and J by 0 bases, with 13 bases between. Looked up from germline, CDR1 is LGHNA and CDR2 is YNFKEQ. The CDR3 sequence is 17 residues long. CDR3 bases: TGTGCCAGCAGCCAAGATCCAGGACTAACTAGCACAGATACGCAGTATTTT. It translates to CASSQDPGLTSTDTQYF.

This chain links TRBV2 with TRBJ2-2; no reliable D call. This CDR3 is 14 amino acids long. Trimming left V 6 bases short and J 0 bases short, with 8 bases between. Germline V lookup: CDR1 SNHLY, CDR2 FYNNEI. The CDR3 DNA is TGTGCCAGCAGCGAGGAGTCGAACACCGGGGAGCTGTTTTTT. This gives the protein CASSEESNTGELFF.

The rearrangement links TRBV28 to TRBJ2-7; 9 positions match TRBD2. The J segment lost 6 bases and the V segment lost 2 bases, leaving 5 bases of the junction unmatched. The length of the CDR3 is 14 residues. Per germline, CDR1 MDHEN and CDR2 SYDVKM. The DNA for the CDR3 is TGTGCCAGCAGTTTAATAGCGGGAGCCACCGAGCAGTACTTC. As protein: CASSLIAGATEQYF. Full variable domain (outside the CDR3, taken from reference TRBV28 and TRBJ2-7): DVKVTQSSRYLVKRTGEKVFLECVQDMDHENMFWYRQDPGLGLRLIYFSYDVKMKEKGDIPEGYSVSREKKERFSLILESASTNQTSMYLCASSLIAGATEQYFGPGTRLTVT.

The chain joins TRBV4-3 to TRBJ1-2; 8 nucleotides match TRBD1. This CDR3 spans 19 amino acids. Per germline, CDR1 LGHNA and CDR2 YSLEER. The ends lost 0 bases at V and 5 bases at J; junction bases unmatched: 17. The CDR3 nucleotides read TGCGCCAGCAGCCAAGATGTCCTTTCAGGGGGCGCGGTAGGATATGGCTACACCTTC. Translated, it gives CASSQDVLSGGAVGYGYTF.

This rearrangement joins TRBV30 to TRBJ2-1; no clear D. The V gene's germline CDR1 is GTSNPN and CDR2 SVGIG (reference sequence). This CDR3 comprises 11 residues. Trimming shortened V by 5 bases and J by 1 base, and 3 bases separated the two germline ends. The CDR3 DNA is TGTGCCTGGGAATCCTACAATGAGCAGTTCTTC. Amino acid sequence: CAWESYNEQFF.

The gene calls are TRBV19 and TRBJ2-6, with 8 bases identical to TRBD1. This CDR3 region has 17 residues. The germline V gene encodes CDR1 LNHDA and CDR2 SQIVND (reference sequence). After removal of 3 bases from V and 1 base from J, the junction contained 5 bases not matched to a gene. The CDR3 coding sequence is TGTGCCAGTAGTATGGCAGGGGGCGCGTCTGGGGCCAACGTCCTGACTTTC. Its protein product is CASSMAGGASGANVLTF.

This chain joins TRBV10-1 and TRBJ1-6, with D unclear. Trimming left V 2 bases short and J 0 bases short, with 11 bases between. The CDR3 is made up of 17 amino acids. CDR1 is WNHNN, CDR2 SYGVQD, per germline (reference sequence). The CDR3 region is CASSETQRSSYNSPLHF. CDR3 coding DNA: TGCGCCAGCAGTGAGACACAGAGGAGCTCCTATAATTCACCCCTCCACTTT.

This clone was recorded a few times. This chain connects TRBV2 to TRBJ1-5; D ambiguous. V lost 2 bases, J lost 7 bases, and 15 bases lay in between. The germline gives CDR1 SNHLY, CDR2 FYNNEI. The CDR3 spans 15 residues. This chain's CDR3 is CASSETGGSRQPQHF. CDR3 nucleotides: TGTGCCAGCAGTGAAACGGGAGGGAGTAGACAGCCCCAGCATTTT. The full variable domain, in which reference TRBV2 and TRBJ1-5 provide the parts outside the CDR3, is EPEVTQTPSHQVTQMGQEVILRCVPISNHLYFYWYRQILGQKVEFLVSFYNNEISEKSEIFDDQFSVERPDGSNFTLKIRSTKLEDSAMYFCASSETGGSRQPQHFGDGTRLSIL.

J is TRBJ1-1 and V is TRBV18; the D is unclear. CDR1 and CDR2 from the germline V gene are KGHSH and LQKENI. Between the trimmed V and J ends, which lost 4 bases and 3 bases, there was a span of 9 bases. CDR3 length equals 13 residues. The DNA for the CDR3 is TGTGCCAGCTCACTAACACAGTACACTGAAGCTTTCTTT. This encodes CASSLTQYTEAFF.

This clone showed up just a few times. The chain recombines TRBV15 with TRBJ2-3, with TRBD2 as a possible D gene (5 bases). V was pared by 8 bases and J by 7 bases, with 13 bases between. Germline lookup yields CDR1 LNHNV and CDR2 YYDKDF (reference sequence). This CDR3 contains 12 residues. CDR3 loop: CATSRDRNTQYF. CDR3 DNA: TGTGCCACCTCACGGGATCGAAATACGCAGTATTTT.

This clone was picked up one time. V and J are TRBV5-4 and TRBJ1-1; no clear D gene. Trimming removed 0 bases at V and 4 bases at J, with 10 bases between. Germline-derived CDR1 and CDR2 are SGHNT and YYREEE (reference sequence). The CDR3 has 14 amino acids. CDR3 in amino acids: CASSLGSGGTEAFF. CDR3 coding DNA: TGTGCCAGCAGCTTGGGATCTGGTGGCACTGAAGCTTTCTTT.

V is TRBV6-5 and J is TRBJ1-3; D remains unclear. This CDR3 comprises 14 residues. V lost 6 bases and J 0 bases, leaving 9 bases between the germline ends. Germline CDR1 is MNHEY and CDR2 is SVGAGI. The DNA of the CDR3 is TGTGCCAGCAGAATGACGGTCTCTGGAAACACCATATATTTT. The encoded protein is CASRMTVSGNTIYF.

The chain joins TRBV11-3 to TRBJ1-1; D might be TRBD1 (5 bases). The CDR3 sequence is 14 residues long. Germline V CDR1 and CDR2: SGHNT, YENEEA. With 4 bases removed from V and 5 bases from J, the gap between germline ends came to 14 bases. The CDR3 spells CASSSGRGGTEAFF. The CDR3 DNA follows: TGTGCCAGCAGCTCCGGACGGGGGGGGACTGAAGCTTTCTTT. Together with reference TRBV11-3 and TRBJ1-1, the CDR3 gives the full variable domain: EAGVVQSPRYKIIEKKQPVAFWCNPISGHNTLYWYLQNLGQGPELLIRYENEEAVDDSQLPKDRFSAERLKGVDSTLKIQPAELGDSAVYLCASSSGRGGTEAFFGQGTRLTVV.